This passage covers 6 T cell receptor beta chains from one sample sequenced in a study of blood T cells in healthy people across ages. A second about 6 to 11 cycle PCR used barcoded and J-beta primers. Each CDR3 protein gets one entry after TCRdb re-called the 5' RACE reads with MiXCR. The data hold approximately 960,000 distinct CDR3 sequences, with just under 30% observed a single time. This sample also belongs to another study, concerning T cells of mothers and their children.

The source material was blood. The receptors derive from a woman aged 40 to 50 in good health.

Many counts were recorded for this clonotype. The V call is TRBV20-1, the J call TRBJ1-2; no firm D call. Germline CDR1 is DFQATT and CDR2 is SNEGSKA (reference sequence). Trimming removed 0 bases at V and 7 bases at J, with 9 bases between. CDR3 length: 12 amino acids. The CDR3 DNA reads as TGCAGTGCTAGAGATTTGACCCTTGGCTACACCTTC. Translating it yields CSARDLTLGYTF.

This clonotype occurred a few times. The chain recombines TRBV6-2 or TRBV6-3 with TRBJ1-2; D gene unclear. The CDR3 totals 13 residues. Per the germline V gene, CDR1 is MNHEY and CDR2 is SVGEGT. With 0 bases removed from V and 6 bases from J, the gap between germline ends came to 8 bases. Here the CDR3 DNA reads TGTGCCAGCAGTTACTCGGTAGGCGATGGCTACACCTTC. Amino acids: CASSYSVGDGYTF.

This clonotype was found a few times. The chain carries TRBV10-3 and TRBJ1-4; D is perhaps TRBD1 (5 bases). Germline-derived CDR1 and CDR2 are ENHRY and SYGVKD. Trimming took off 6 bases at V and 1 base at J, with 6 bases between the two ends. The CDR3 sequence is 13 residues long. The CDR3 loop reads CAISRETNEKLFF. CDR3 sequence (DNA): TGTGCCATCAGCAGGGAAACTAATGAAAAACTGTTTTTT.

The sample holds many counts of this clonotype. V and J are TRBV6-1 and TRBJ2-5, with TRBD1 identical over 8 bases. This CDR3 is 13 amino acids long. The V gene's germline CDR1 is MNHNS and CDR2 SASEGT. Trimming removed 8 bases from V and 5 bases from J; junction bases left unmatched: 7. CDR3 coding DNA: TGTGCCAGCGGCCGGGACAGGTTTGAGACCCAGTACTTC. This encodes CASGRDRFETQYF.

The chain joins TRBV28 to TRBJ1-2; tentatively, D is TRBD1 (5 bases). From germline, CDR1 is MDHEN and CDR2 SYDVKM. The CDR3 contains 15 residues. V was cut by 5 bases and J by 4 bases, with 17 bases left in between. The DNA for the CDR3 is TGTGCCAGCAGTATCCTCATCCAGGGTAGCTATGGCTACACCTTC. It translates to CASSILIQGSYGYTF.

In this sample, this clonotype turned up a few times. J is TRBJ1-5 and V is TRBV29-1; weak D call: TRBD1 (5 bases). The CDR3 length is 13 residues. With 4 bases removed from V and 2 bases from J, the gap between germline ends came to 9 bases. The germline gives CDR1 SQVTM, CDR2 ANQGSEA. The CDR3, as DNA: TGCAGCGTTGGACAGAACCGCAATCAGCCCCAGCATTTT. As protein: CSVGQNRNQPQHF.